These 20 T cell receptor beta chains originate from one sample sequenced in a study of read filtering for tumor transcriptome and immune sequencing. This library used about 360 ng RNA and molecular barcoded adaptors spanning alpha/delta and beta/gamma chains. One entry per CDR3 protein, called by TCRdb with MiXCR from the reads. The sample lists over 35,000 distinct CDR3 sequences; approximately 10% were seen once. The sample comprised a population of CD138-negative cells sorted from bone marrow. These TCRs come from a donor aged 40 or older with multiple myeloma.

This clonotype was detected many times. The chain couples TRBV9 to TRBJ2-7; TRBD1 agrees at 7 bases. From germline, CDR1 is SGDLS and CDR2 YYNGEE. V was pared by 2 bases and J by 3 bases, with 8 bases of the junction left unmatched. The CDR3 is made up of 15 amino acids. The CDR3 DNA reads as TGTGCCAGCAGCGTCCAAGACAGGGATGACTACGAGCAGTACTTC. Its protein product is CASSVQDRDDYEQYF.

In its sample, this clonotype was seen many times. The V gene is TRBV7-8, the J gene TRBJ2-2; the D call may be TRBD1 or TRBD2 (6 bases each). The length of the CDR3 is 15 residues. The V end was cut by 2 bases, the J end by 4 bases, with 11 bases between. CDR1 is SGHVS, CDR2 FQNEAQ, per germline. The CDR3 DNA reads TGTGCCAGCAGCTTATTGGGGGGCATCACCGGGGAGCTGTTTTTT. Protein: CASSLLGGITGELFF.

The table lists this clonotype with many counts. The chain links TRBV29-1 to TRBJ1-2; D is undetermined. CDR3 size: 10 residues. Looked up from germline, CDR1 is SQVTM and CDR2 is ANQGSEA. In DNA, the CDR3 is TGCGGTGGCGATCGCTATGGCTACACCTTC. Protein sequence: CGGDRYGYTF.

This clonotype was picked up many times. The CDR3 nucleotides read TGTGCCAGCAGCTCCTCGGGCACAGATACGCAGTATTTT. Amino acids: CASSSSGTDTQYF. The chain is built from TRBV7-9 and TRBJ2-3; D remains ambiguous. The germline V gene encodes CDR1 SEHNR and CDR2 FQNEAQ (reference sequence). This CDR3 spans 13 amino acids. The germline V and J ends were trimmed by 4 bases and 1 base, with 6 bases remaining between them.

This clonotype appeared many times. The rearrangement uses TRBV12-3 or TRBV12-4 and TRBJ2-6; 7 bases line up with TRBD1. The CDR3 is 15 amino acids. V was clipped by 7 bases and J by 6 bases; unmatched bases: 9. The CDR3 DNA reads TGTGCCAGCAATAACAGGGGTCGTGAGGCCAACGTCCTGACTTTC. It yields the protein CASNNRGREANVLTF.

This clonotype has at least ten counts. This chain links TRBV28 with TRBJ2-7, with 7 bases lining up with TRBD1. The V segment lost 3 bases and the J segment 3 bases; nucleotides outside the gene matches: 5. There are 14 residues in the CDR3. Germline V gene sequence: CDR1 MDHEN, CDR2 SYDVKM. CDR3 DNA sequence: TGTGCCAGCAGTTTGACAGGGAAGGGCTACGAGCAGTACTTC. Residues: CASSLTGKGYEQYF.

There are many counts of this clonotype. The gene calls are TRBV2 and TRBJ1-5, with 7 bases fitting TRBD1. Germline CDR1 SNHLY, CDR2 FYNNEI. Unmatched junction bases numbered 2, after V lost 6 bases and J lost 3 bases. The CDR3 loop spans 13 amino acids. CDR3 in amino acids: CASSGTDNQPQHF. DNA of the CDR3: TGTGCCAGCAGCGGGACAGACAATCAGCCCCAGCATTTT.

This clonotype was detected many times. CDR3 protein: CASSPRLAGDEETQYF. CDR3 sequence (DNA): TGTGCCAGCAGCCCCCGGTTAGCGGGGGACGAAGAGACCCAGTACTTC. This chain uses TRBV9 with TRBJ2-5, with 9 bases fitting TRBD2. Trimming cost V 4 bases and J 3 bases; bases outside gene matches: 10. The CDR3 covers 16 residues. Germline V gene data show CDR1 as SGDLS and CDR2 as YYNGEE. Full variable domain (missing parts from reference TRBV9 and TRBJ2-5): DSGVTQTPKHLITATGQRVTLRCSPRSGDLSVYWYQQSLDQGLQFLIQYYNGEERAKGNILERFSAQQFPDLHSELNLSSLELGDSALYFCASSPRLAGDEETQYFGPGTRLLVL.

Many counts were recorded for this clonotype. This chain uses TRBV20-1 with TRBJ2-1; D is ambiguous. The CDR3 runs to 12 residues. CDR1 DFQATT and CDR2 SNEGSKA come from the germline V gene (reference sequence). Trimming took 2 bases from V and 8 from J, leaving 10 bases between them. In DNA form, the CDR3 reads TGCAGTGCTAGATTACAAGCCCATGAGCAGTTCTTC. This codes for CSARLQAHEQFF.

This clonotype has ten or more counts. The chain employs TRBV15 and TRBJ2-1; 13 bases are shared with TRBD2. The V and J ends lost 0 bases and 9 bases, in that order; junction bases with no gene match: 8. This CDR3 has 17 residues. Per the germline V gene, CDR1 is LNHNV and CDR2 is YYDKDF (reference sequence). In nucleotides, the CDR3 is TGTGCCACCAGCAGAGATCTCGGGACTAGCGGGGTGGGTGAGCAGTTCTTC. This encodes CATSRDLGTSGVGEQFF.

There are many counts of this clonotype. This chain joins TRBV28 and TRBJ2-7, with TRBD1 identical over 7 bases. V shed 6 bases, J shed 5 bases, and the junction held 7 bases outside the gene matches. Germline CDR1 and CDR2: MDHEN and SYDVKM. CDR3 length equals 13 residues. The CDR3 nucleotides are TGTGCCAGCAGCCTGCCTACAGGGGACGAGCAGTACTTC. This translates into CASSLPTGDEQYF.

This clonotype was recorded a few times. The chain recombines TRBV5-1 with TRBJ2-5; D not resolved. V was shortened by 7 bases and J by 5 bases, with 15 bases between the two germline ends. Germline values: CDR1 SGHRS, CDR2 YFSETQ. This CDR3 contains 13 residues. The CDR3 reads CASGWLGVETQYF. CDR3 DNA: TGCGCCAGCGGCTGGCTGGGTGTGGAGACCCAGTACTTC.

This clonotype came up many times. The V gene is TRBV20-1, the J gene TRBJ2-1; possible D gene TRBD1, 6 bases. The germline gives CDR1 DFQATT, CDR2 SNEGSKA (reference sequence). V shed 6 bases and J shed 0 bases, with 18 bases lying between them. CDR3 size: 16 residues. The CDR3, as DNA: TGCAGTGCAACTAGGGACGAGGGGGACTCCTACAATGAGCAGTTCTTC. This encodes CSATRDEGDSYNEQFF.

The table lists this clonotype with a few counts. The V gene is TRBV5-1, the J gene TRBJ2-1; D might be TRBD1 or TRBD2, each matching 5 bases. Germline loops: CDR1 SGHRS, CDR2 YFSETQ. V lost 2 bases to trimming and J lost 5 bases, with 8 bases between them. This CDR3 has 13 amino acids. CDR3 sequence reads: CASSFGAHNEQFF. In nucleotides, the CDR3 is TGCGCCAGCAGCTTCGGGGCCCACAATGAGCAGTTCTTC. Full variable domain (rest looked up from reference TRBV5-1 and TRBJ2-1): KAGVTQTPRYLIKTRGQQVTLSCSPISGHRSVSWYQQTPGQGLQFLFEYFSETQRNKGNFPGRFSGRQFSNSRSEMNVSTLELGDSALYLCASSFGAHNEQFFGPGTRLTVL.

There are many counts of this clonotype. The chain uses TRBV6-5 and TRBJ1-1; TRBD1 might be the D (6 bases). This CDR3 is built from 14 residues. Germline CDR1 MNHEY, CDR2 SVGAGI. The ends were cut back, 2 bases at V and 4 bases at J, with 11 bases in the middle. Written as DNA, the CDR3 is TGTGCCAGCAGTTACCAGGGGATGGGCACTGAAGCTTTCTTT. It encodes CASSYQGMGTEAFF.

This clonotype was recorded many times. The gene calls are TRBV7-8 and TRBJ2-1; 10 positions agree with TRBD2. J lost 15 bases, V lost 5 bases, and 16 bases had no gene match. This CDR3 has 15 residues. CDR1 is SGHVS, CDR2 FQNEAQ, per germline. The CDR3 DNA sequence: TGTGCCAGCAGCCTAAGCGGGGGGGCCGATGGAGGGGGGTTCTTC. Translating gives CASSLSGGADGGGFF.

This clonotype was seen at least ten times. The chain is built from TRBV5-1 and TRBJ2-4, with 10 bases that match TRBD2. The CDR3 runs to 15 residues. Germline CDR1 is SGHRS and CDR2 is YFSETQ. V shed 4 bases, J shed 6 bases, and the junction held 7 bases outside the gene matches. The CDR3 sequence: CASSASSSGGNIQYF. The CDR3 nucleotides read TGCGCCAGCAGCGCTTCCTCTAGCGGGGGAAACATTCAGTACTTC.

Many counts were recorded for this clonotype. This chain links TRBV27 with TRBJ2-7; D is possibly TRBD1 (6 bases). There are 14 residues in the CDR3. Deletions cut 2 bases from V and 2 bases from J, with 10 bases between. Germline V gives CDR1 MNHEY, CDR2 SMNVEV (reference sequence). The CDR3 region is CASSLQGSAYEQYF. DNA of the CDR3: TGTGCCAGCAGTTTACAGGGGTCAGCCTACGAGCAGTACTTC.

In this sample, this clonotype turned up many times. The chain recombines TRBV4-2 with TRBJ2-6, with 8 bases identical to TRBD1. The CDR3 spans 16 residues. The germline gives CDR1 LGHNA, CDR2 YNFKEQ. Trimming removed 4 bases from V and 2 bases from J; junction bases left unmatched: 4. CDR3 sequence reads: CASSPGQGTGANVLTF. The CDR3 DNA is TGTGCCAGCAGCCCCGGACAGGGAACTGGGGCCAACGTCCTGACTTTC.

In the case of this clonotype: A far more abundant clone sits one base away, making this likely a read error. The rearrangement joins TRBV6-6 to TRBJ2-7; D not certain. Germline V gene sequence: CDR1 MNHNY, CDR2 SVGAGI (reference sequence). The CDR3 spans 11 residues. The CDR3 DNA sequence: TGTGCCAGCAGTCACTCTGGCGAGCAGTACTTC. This sequence encodes CASSHSGEQYF.